A single sample gave rise to the 25 T cell receptor beta chains below, sequenced in a study of blood T cell repertoires in COVID-19. Repertoires were generated with immunoSEQ multiplex PCR, while TCRdb's copy carries only in-frame clones and drops some. The sample consists of about 80,000 clones, approximately 76% of them appearing once. Sequenced: peripheral blood. Receptor source: a man between 65 and 85 years old with active or convalescent COVID-19.

The chain has TRBV7-9 and TRBJ2-1, with D perhaps TRBD1 (7 bases). Trimming stripped 5 bases from V and 8 bases from J, with 22 bases between. The CDR3 extends over 16 amino acids. Per the germline V gene, CDR1 is SEHNR and CDR2 is FQNEAQ (reference sequence). DNA of the CDR3: TGTGCCAGCAGCCAATTTAGAGCGCAGGGGGGCGATGAGCAGTTCTTC. This codes for CASSQFRAQGGDEQFF.

The V and J genes are TRBV4-1 and TRBJ2-7; TRBD1 matches 8 bases. The ends lost 1 base at V and 7 bases at J; junction bases unmatched: 9. Germline V gene lookup returns CDR1 MGHRA and CDR2 YSYEKL. The CDR3 is 15 amino acids. In DNA form, the CDR3 reads TGCGCCAGCAGCCAAGCAGGGGGCTACATGGGAGAGCAGTACTTC. This translates into CASSQAGGYMGEQYF.

The gene calls are TRBV5-1 and TRBJ2-2, with TRBD2 matching over 14 bases. V dropped 4 bases and J dropped 6; count of bases not matched to a gene: 5. Germline V CDR1 and CDR2: SGHRS, YFSETQ. This CDR3 has 16 amino acids. CDR3 protein: CASSATSGGAPGELFF. The CDR3 bases are TGCGCCAGCAGCGCGACTAGCGGGGGGGCTCCCGGGGAGCTGTTTTTT.

The chain links TRBV6-5 to TRBJ2-7, with D perhaps matching TRBD1 (5 bases). Germline-derived CDR1 and CDR2 are MNHEY and SVGAGI. Deletions cut 3 bases from V and 5 bases from J, with 11 bases between. The CDR3 covers 13 residues. CDR3 DNA sequence: TGTGCCAGCAGTTATCAGGGAAGGAACGAGCAGTACTTC. This encodes CASSYQGRNEQYF.

This clone was seen only once. The V call is TRBV28, the J call TRBJ1-2; 10 positions match TRBD1. In germline, CDR1 is MDHEN, CDR2 SYDVKM. CDR3 length: 12 amino acids. J lost 8 bases, V lost 6 bases, and 3 bases had no gene match. The CDR3 loop is CASRRGQGGYTF. CDR3 DNA sequence: TGTGCCAGCAGGCGGGGACAGGGGGGCTACACCTTC.

The chain has TRBV19 and TRBJ1-1; possibly TRBD1 for D (5 bases). The germline V gene encodes CDR1 LNHDA and CDR2 SQIVND (reference sequence). V was shortened by 2 bases and J by 1 base, with 17 bases between the two germline ends. CDR3 length: 17 amino acids. Here the CDR3 reads CASSIIGVDRTNTEAFF. The CDR3 DNA reads TGTGCCAGTAGTATAATAGGGGTCGATAGAACGAACACTGAAGCTTTCTTT.

This chain uses TRBV13 with TRBJ2-2; D is perhaps TRBD2 (6 bases). Trimming stripped 10 bases from V and 4 bases from J, with 22 bases between. The CDR3 covers 16 residues. Germline assignment: CDR1 PRHDT and CDR2 FYEKMQ (reference sequence). This CDR3 is CATRPQVGGSTGELFF. Here the CDR3 DNA reads TGTGCCACCCGGCCCCAGGTGGGGGGATCCACCGGGGAGCTGTTTTTT.

This chain joins TRBV12-5 and TRBJ2-3, with 10 positions matching TRBD1. The CDR3 runs to 15 residues. From germline, CDR1 is LGHNT and CDR2 FRNRAP. The V gene end was trimmed by 4 bases and the J gene end by 4 bases; junction bases not matched to a gene: 5. CDR3 loop: CASGSGTGVADTQYF. CDR3 nucleotide sequence: TGTGCTAGTGGTTCAGGGACAGGGGTTGCAGATACGCAGTATTTT.

V usage is TRBV7-2 and J usage is TRBJ2-5; perhaps TRBD1 as D (6 bases). The CDR3 has 13 residues. Germline V gene sequence: CDR1 SGHTA, CDR2 FQGNSA. Trimming pared 1 base from V and 5 bases from J, leaving 8 bases between. The CDR3 loop reads CASSLVQGETQYF. The CDR3 nucleotides read TGTGCCAGCAGCTTAGTACAGGGCGAGACCCAGTACTTC. Together with reference TRBV7-2 and TRBJ2-5, the CDR3 gives the full variable domain: GAGVSQSPSNKVTEKGKDVELRCDPISGHTALYWYRQSLGQGLEFLIYFQGNSAPDKSGLPSDRFSAERTGGSVSTLTIQRTQQEDSAVYLCASSLVQGETQYFGPGTRLLVL.

This clone was counted at least ten times. DNA for the CDR3: TGTGCCAGCAGTGAACAAACTACCGGGGAGCTGTTTTTT. This encodes CASSEQTTGELFF. This sequence joins TRBV2 and TRBJ2-2; D is ambiguous. The CDR3 covers 13 residues. The V end was cut by 2 bases, the J end by 5 bases, with 6 bases between. Germline values: CDR1 SNHLY, CDR2 FYNNEI. The entire variable domain, with the rest obtained from reference TRBV2 and TRBJ2-2, is as follows: EPEVTQTPSHQVTQMGQEVILRCVPISNHLYFYWYRQILGQKVEFLVSFYNNEISEKSEIFDDQFSVERPDGSNFTLKIRSTKLEDSAMYFCASSEQTTGELFFGEGSRLTVL.

This chain joins TRBV4-1 and TRBJ2-1; tentatively, D is TRBD2 (5 bases). The CDR3 is made up of 17 amino acids. V lost 1 base, J lost 3 bases, and 16 bases lay in between. CDR1 MGHRA and CDR2 YSYEKL come from the germline V gene. The CDR3 nucleotides read TGCGCCAGCAGCCAAGCTCTCAGCGGCTCTTTCTACAATGAGCAGTTCTTC. It is translated as CASSQALSGSFYNEQFF.

The chain employs TRBV27 and TRBJ2-3; D unclear. Germline V gene sequence: CDR1 MNHEY, CDR2 SMNVEV (reference sequence). Trimming shortened V by 1 base and J by 2 bases, and 10 bases separated the two germline ends. This CDR3 is built from 15 residues. Here the CDR3 reads CASSLLVGPTDTQYF. DNA for the CDR3: TGTGCCAGCAGTTTATTGGTTGGCCCCACAGATACGCAGTATTTT.

The CDR3 region is CASSQARGMANTEAFF. CDR3 nucleotides: TGCGCCAGCAGCCAAGCGCGGGGGATGGCGAACACTGAAGCTTTCTTT. The chain couples TRBV4-1 to TRBJ1-1; D may be TRBD1 (5 bases). The V gene lost 1 base and the J gene lost 1 base, with 13 bases spanning the gap. This CDR3 spans 16 amino acids. Looked up from germline, CDR1 is MGHRA and CDR2 is YSYEKL.

This clone was seen a few times. This chain uses TRBV11-2 with TRBJ1-2; D unresolved. The germline V and J ends were trimmed by 1 base and 2 bases, with 5 bases remaining between them. The CDR3 runs to 13 residues. Germline assignment: CDR1 SGHAT and CDR2 FQNNGV. The CDR3 region is CASSLGGNYGYTF. Here the CDR3 DNA reads TGTGCCAGCAGCTTAGGAGGAAACTATGGCTACACCTTC.

V gene TRBV5-1 combines with J gene TRBJ1-2; TRBD1 might be the D (5 bases). This CDR3 contains 13 residues. V gave up 5 bases and J gave up 10 bases, with 18 bases separating them. Germline V gene data show CDR1 as SGHRS and CDR2 as YFSETQ. DNA of the CDR3: TGCGCCAGCAGTTGGGGCCGCGCCAATTACTACACCTTC. This translates into CASSWGRANYYTF.

The chain joins TRBV5-4 to TRBJ2-4, with D unresolved. The CDR3 is 15 amino acids. CDR1 SGHNT and CDR2 YYREEE come from the germline V gene (reference sequence). The germline V and J ends were trimmed by 3 bases and 0 bases, with 10 bases remaining between them. This CDR3 reads CASSSTRLAKNIQYF. The CDR3 DNA follows: TGTGCCAGCAGCTCAACCCGACTAGCCAAAAACATTCAGTACTTC.

V and J are TRBV2 and TRBJ2-5, with TRBD2 identical over 7 bases. The CDR3 spans 15 residues. Per germline, CDR1 SNHLY and CDR2 FYNNEI. The J segment lost 7 bases and the V segment lost 4 bases, leaving 12 bases of the junction unmatched. The CDR3 nucleotides read TGTGCCAGCAGTGCAGAACTAGCGTCCGTCGGGACCCAGTACTTC. It translates to CASSAELASVGTQYF.

The genes are TRBV4-1 and TRBJ2-5; D might be TRBD1 (7 bases). The CDR3 runs 15 residues. The V gene lost 6 bases and the J gene lost 3 bases, with 17 bases spanning the gap. Germline CDR1 is MGHRA and CDR2 is YSYEKL. CDR3 in DNA: TGCGCCAGCAGAGCATTCCAGGGGGAGGAAGAGACCCAGTACTTC. Its protein is CASRAFQGEEETQYF.

V and J are TRBV5-1 and TRBJ1-2, with D perhaps matching TRBD1 (6 bases). The CDR3 length is 15 residues. Deletions cut 4 bases from V and 2 bases from J, with 15 bases between. CDR1 and CDR2 (germline): SGHRS, YFSETQ. The CDR3 sequence: CASSPGGGHNYGYTF. The CDR3, as DNA: TGCGCCAGCAGCCCCGGGGGGGGACACAACTATGGCTACACCTTC.

This clone was seen once. This chain uses TRBV5-6 with TRBJ2-1; D is perhaps TRBD2 (7 bases). V lost 1 base and J lost 3, with 8 bases in between. CDR3 size: 14 residues. CDR1 and CDR2 (germline): SGHDT, YYEEEE. DNA of the CDR3: TGTGCCAGCAGCTTGAGGGGGGGCTACAATGAGCAGTTCTTC. Residues: CASSLRGGYNEQFF. Looking up the rest from reference TRBV5-6 and TRBJ2-1 gives the full variable domain: DAGVTQSPTHLIKTRGQQVTLRCSPKSGHDTVSWYQQALGQGPQFIFQYYEEEERQRGNFPDRFSGHQFPNYSSELNVNALLLGDSALYLCASSLRGGYNEQFFGPGTRLTVL.

The J gene is TRBJ1-2, the V gene TRBV28, with 11 bases that match TRBD1. CDR1 is MDHEN, CDR2 SYDVKM, per germline. Germline trimming cut 10 bases from V and 6 bases from J; bases unmatched to any gene: 7. CDR3 size: 13 residues. The CDR3 loop reads CATLGTGGHGYTF. In DNA form, the CDR3 reads TGTGCCACCCTAGGGACAGGGGGTCATGGCTACACCTTC.

V and J are TRBV3-1 (or the pseudogene TRBV3-2) and TRBJ2-7; D unresolved. Germline CDR1 is LGHDT and CDR2 is YNNKEL (reference sequence). CDR3 length: 15 amino acids. The V end lost 3 bases, the J end lost 1 base, and 13 bases lay between the germline ends. The CDR3 DNA reads as TGTGCCAGCAGCCATACCGCGAACCCATCCTACGAGCAGTACTTC. Translation: CASSHTANPSYEQYF.

The rearrangement links TRBV7-6 to TRBJ2-7; tentatively, D is TRBD2 (6 bases). Germline V gene data show CDR1 as SGHVS and CDR2 as FNYEAQ. V was shortened by 1 base and J by 2 bases, with 12 bases between the two germline ends. This CDR3 has 15 amino acids. The CDR3 DNA follows: TGTGCCAGCAGCTTAGGCCGAGCGGGCACCTACGAGCAGTACTTC. Amino acids: CASSLGRAGTYEQYF.

The V call is TRBV18, the J call TRBJ1-2, with TRBD1 as a possible D gene (6 bases). Deletions cut 8 bases from V and 1 base from J, with 11 bases between. The germline V gene has CDR1 KGHSH and CDR2 LQKENI. The CDR3 covers 13 residues. Here the CDR3 reads CASGPGDNYGYTF. The DNA of the CDR3 is TGTGCCAGCGGACCAGGGGATAACTATGGCTACACCTTC. The whole variable domain, remainder taken from reference TRBV18 and TRBJ1-2, is NAGVMQNPRHLVRRRGQEARLRCSPMKGHSHVYWYRQLPEEGLKFMVYLQKENIIDESGMPKERFSAEFPKEGPSILRIQQVVRGDSAAYFCASGPGDNYGYTFGSGTRLTVV.

This clone was recorded once. The J gene is TRBJ2-1, the V gene TRBV6-5; 9 bases line up with TRBD2. The CDR3 extends over 14 amino acids. Germline-derived CDR1 and CDR2 are MNHEY and SVGAGI. J was trimmed by 6 bases and V by 7 bases; bases with no gene match: 7. In nucleotides, the CDR3 is TGTGCCAGCACCAGGACTAGCGATGCCAATGAGCAGTTCTTC. It yields the protein CASTRTSDANEQFF.